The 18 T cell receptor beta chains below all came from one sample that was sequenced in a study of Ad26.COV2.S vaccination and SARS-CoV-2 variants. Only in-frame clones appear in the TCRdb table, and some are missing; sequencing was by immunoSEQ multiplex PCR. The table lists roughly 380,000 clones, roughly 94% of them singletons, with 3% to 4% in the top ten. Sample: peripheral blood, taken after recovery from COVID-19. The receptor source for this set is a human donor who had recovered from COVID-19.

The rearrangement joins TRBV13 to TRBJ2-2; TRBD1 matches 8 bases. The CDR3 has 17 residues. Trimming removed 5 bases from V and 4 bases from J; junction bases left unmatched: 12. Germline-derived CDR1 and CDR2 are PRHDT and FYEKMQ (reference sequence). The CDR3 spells CASSPSPRTGFTGELFF. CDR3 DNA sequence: TGTGCCAGCAGCCCCTCCCCCCGGACAGGGTTCACCGGGGAGCTGTTTTTT.

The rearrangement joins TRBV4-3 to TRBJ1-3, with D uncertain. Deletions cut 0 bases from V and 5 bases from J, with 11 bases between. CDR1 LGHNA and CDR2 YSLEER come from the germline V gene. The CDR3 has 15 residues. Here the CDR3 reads CASSQDGTVRNTIYF. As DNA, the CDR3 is TGCGCCAGCAGCCAAGATGGTACGGTCCGAAACACCATATATTTT.

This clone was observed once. DNA for the CDR3: TGTGCCAGCAGCTTAGTTCTGAGCGGGGGGGCTTACGAGCAGTACTTC. Encoded protein: CASSLVLSGGAYEQYF. The chain uses TRBV7-2 and TRBJ2-7; 10 positions agree with TRBD2. The CDR3 loop spans 16 amino acids. In germline, CDR1 is SGHTA, CDR2 FQGNSA. The V gene end was trimmed by 1 base and the J gene end by 4 bases; junction bases not matched to a gene: 7.

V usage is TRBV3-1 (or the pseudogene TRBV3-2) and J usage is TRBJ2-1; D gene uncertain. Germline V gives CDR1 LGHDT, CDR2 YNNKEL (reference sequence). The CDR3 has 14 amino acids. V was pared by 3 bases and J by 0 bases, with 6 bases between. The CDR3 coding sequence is TGTGCCAGCAGCCAGTGGAGCTCCTACAATGAGCAGTTCTTC. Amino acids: CASSQWSSYNEQFF.

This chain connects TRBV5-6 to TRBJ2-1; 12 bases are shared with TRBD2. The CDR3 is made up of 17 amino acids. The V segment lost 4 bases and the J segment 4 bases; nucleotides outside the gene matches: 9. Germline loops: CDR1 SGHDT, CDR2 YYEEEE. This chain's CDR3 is CASSPDLAGGWYNEQFF. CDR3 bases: TGTGCCAGCAGCCCTGATCTAGCGGGGGGGTGGTACAATGAGCAGTTCTTC.

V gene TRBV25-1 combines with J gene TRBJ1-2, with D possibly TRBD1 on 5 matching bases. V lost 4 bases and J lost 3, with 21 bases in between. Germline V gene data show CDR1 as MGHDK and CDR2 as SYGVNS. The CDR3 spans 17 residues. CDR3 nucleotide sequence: TGTGCCAGCAGTGTGTCCTTCGGGGGGAGTCAAGACTATGGCTACACCTTC. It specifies CASSVSFGGSQDYGYTF.

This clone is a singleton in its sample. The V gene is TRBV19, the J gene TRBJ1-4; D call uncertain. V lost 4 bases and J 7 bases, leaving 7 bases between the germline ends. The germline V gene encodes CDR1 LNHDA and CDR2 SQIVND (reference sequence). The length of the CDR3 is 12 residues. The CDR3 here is CASSTRAEKLFF. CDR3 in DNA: TGTGCCAGTAGTACCCGGGCTGAAAAACTGTTTTTT.

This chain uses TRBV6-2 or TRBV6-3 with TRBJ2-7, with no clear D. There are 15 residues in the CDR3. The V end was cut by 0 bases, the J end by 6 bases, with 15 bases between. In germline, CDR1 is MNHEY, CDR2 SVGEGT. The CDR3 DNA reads TGTGCCAGCAGTTACTCGGTGGTAGAGGTGAGCGAGCAGTACTTC. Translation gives CASSYSVVEVSEQYF.

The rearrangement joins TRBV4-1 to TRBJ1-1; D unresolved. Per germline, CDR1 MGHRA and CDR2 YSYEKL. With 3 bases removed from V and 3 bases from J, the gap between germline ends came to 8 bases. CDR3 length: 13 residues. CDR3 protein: CASSQARDTEAFF. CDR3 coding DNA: TGCGCCAGCAGCCAGGCGAGGGACACTGAAGCTTTCTTT.

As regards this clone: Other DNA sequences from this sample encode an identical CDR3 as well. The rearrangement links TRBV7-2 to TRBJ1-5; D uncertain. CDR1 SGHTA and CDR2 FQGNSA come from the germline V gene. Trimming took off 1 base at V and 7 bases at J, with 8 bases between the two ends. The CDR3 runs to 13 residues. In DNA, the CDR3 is TGTGCCAGCAGCTTAGATCGGCGGCAGCCCCAGCATTTT. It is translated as CASSLDRRQPQHF.

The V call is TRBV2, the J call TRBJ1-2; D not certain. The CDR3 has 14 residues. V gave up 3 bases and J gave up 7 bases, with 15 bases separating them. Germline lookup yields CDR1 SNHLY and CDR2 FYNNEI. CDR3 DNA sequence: TGTGCCAGCAGTGATTTCCGTCGGTCGCCTGGCTACACCTTC. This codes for CASSDFRRSPGYTF.

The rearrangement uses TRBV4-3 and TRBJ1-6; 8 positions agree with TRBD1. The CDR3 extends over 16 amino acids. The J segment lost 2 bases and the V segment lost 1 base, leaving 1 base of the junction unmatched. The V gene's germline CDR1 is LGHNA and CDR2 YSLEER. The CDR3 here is CASSQAGGTYNSPLHF. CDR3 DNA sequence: TGCGCCAGCAGCCAAGCAGGGGGCACCTATAATTCACCCCTCCACTTT.

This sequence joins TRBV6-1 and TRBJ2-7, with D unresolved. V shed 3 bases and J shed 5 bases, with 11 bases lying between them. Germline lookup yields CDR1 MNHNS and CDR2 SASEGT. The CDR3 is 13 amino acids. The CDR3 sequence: CASSDPVPNEQYF. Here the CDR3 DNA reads TGTGCCAGCAGTGACCCGGTCCCCAACGAGCAGTACTTC.

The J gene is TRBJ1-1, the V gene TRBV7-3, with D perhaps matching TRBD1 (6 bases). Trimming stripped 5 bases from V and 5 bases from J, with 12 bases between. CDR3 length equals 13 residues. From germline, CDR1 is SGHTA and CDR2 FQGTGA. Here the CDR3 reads CASSAPGATEAFF. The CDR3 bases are TGTGCCAGCAGCGCCCCAGGGGCGACTGAAGCTTTCTTT.

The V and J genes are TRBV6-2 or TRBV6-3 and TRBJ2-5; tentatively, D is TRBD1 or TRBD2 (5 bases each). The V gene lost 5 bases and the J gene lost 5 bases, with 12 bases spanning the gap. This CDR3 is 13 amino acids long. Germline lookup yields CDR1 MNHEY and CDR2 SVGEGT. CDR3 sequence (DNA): TGTGCCAGCAGTCACGGGTGGGGGGAGACCCAGTACTTC. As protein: CASSHGWGETQYF.

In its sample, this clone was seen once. CDR3 bases: TGTGCCAGCAGTGAAGGGTTGAATCAGCCCCAGCATTTT. Translated: CASSEGLNQPQHF. This chain links TRBV2 with TRBJ1-5; D uncertain. The CDR3 extends over 13 amino acids. Trimming took 1 base from V and 4 from J, leaving 5 bases between them. Germline CDR1 SNHLY, CDR2 FYNNEI.

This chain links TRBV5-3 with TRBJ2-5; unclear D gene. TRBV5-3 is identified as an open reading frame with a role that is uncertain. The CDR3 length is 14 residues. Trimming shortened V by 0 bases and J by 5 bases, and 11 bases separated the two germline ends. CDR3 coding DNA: TGTGCCAGAAGCTTGGCGGTTCGCCGGGAGACCCAGTACTTC. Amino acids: CARSLAVRRETQYF.

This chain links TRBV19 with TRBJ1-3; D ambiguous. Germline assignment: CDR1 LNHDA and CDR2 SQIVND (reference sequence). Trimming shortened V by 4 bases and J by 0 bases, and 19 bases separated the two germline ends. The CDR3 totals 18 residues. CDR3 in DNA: TGTGCCAGTAGTAGCTTCAATAGAGGGAAACTCTCTGGAAACACCATATATTTT. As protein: CASSSFNRGKLSGNTIYF.